The 29 T cell receptor beta chains given below trace back to one sample, sequenced in a study of blood T cell repertoires in COVID-19. Sequenced by immunoSEQ multiplex PCR; TCRdb stores in-frame clones only, minus some. The top ten clones hold around a third of a sample with about 80,000 clones, roughly 80% of them seen once. Specimen: peripheral blood. These receptors were collected from a woman in her seventies with acute or convalescent COVID-19.

This clone was seen repeatedly, ten times or more. The rearrangement joins TRBV2 to TRBJ2-7, with 10 bases aligning to TRBD2. Germline loops: CDR1 SNHLY, CDR2 FYNNEI. V was clipped by 6 bases and J by 0 bases; unmatched bases: 2. The CDR3 runs to 14 residues. CDR3 sequence: CASRASGSSYEQYF. DNA of the CDR3: TGTGCCAGCAGGGCTAGCGGGAGCTCCTACGAGCAGTACTTC.

The chain carries TRBV6-5 and TRBJ1-2, with D possibly TRBD1 on 5 matching bases. Germline-derived CDR1 and CDR2 are MNHEY and SVGAGI. Trimming cost V 4 bases and J 8 bases, with 11 bases left between them. The CDR3 consists of 12 residues. The CDR3 DNA sequence: TGTGCCAGCAGTTTGCAGGGCGACGGCTACACCTTC. Protein sequence: CASSLQGDGYTF.

The chain recombines TRBV6-6 with TRBJ2-7; 8 positions agree with TRBD2. This CDR3 is 12 amino acids long. Trimming took 11 bases from V and 2 from J; bases not matched to a gene: 5. Germline V gene lookup returns CDR1 MNHNY and CDR2 SVGAGI (reference sequence). The CDR3 loop is CAGGLDAYEQYF. For the CDR3, the DNA is TGTGCCGGGGGACTAGACGCCTACGAGCAGTACTTC.

This clone was found a few times. The rearrangement joins TRBV7-9 to TRBJ2-2; 10 nucleotides match TRBD2. The CDR3 spans 16 residues. Per the germline V gene, CDR1 is SEHNR and CDR2 is FQNEAQ (reference sequence). Trimming took 5 bases from V and 5 from J; bases not matched to a gene: 8. CDR3 nucleotide sequence: TGTGCCAGCAGCGCTGGGAGCGGGAGGGGTACCGGGGAGCTGTTTTTT. It specifies CASSAGSGRGTGELFF.

The genes are TRBV6-1 and TRBJ1-5; tentative D call: TRBD1 (6 bases). Germline V gene lookup returns CDR1 MNHNS and CDR2 SASEGT. V lost 3 bases to trimming and J lost 3 bases, with 12 bases between them. CDR3 length: 15 residues. CDR3 protein: CASSEGRGVNQPQHF. The CDR3 bases are TGTGCCAGCAGTGAGGGGAGGGGGGTCAATCAGCCCCAGCATTTT.

CDR3: CASSEVSRIPYEQYF. CDR3 sequence (DNA): TGTGCCAGCAGTGAAGTAAGTAGAATCCCCTACGAGCAGTACTTC. The chain combines TRBV6-1 with TRBJ2-7; D is uncertain. Germline V gene data show CDR1 as MNHNS and CDR2 as SASEGT. This CDR3 comprises 15 residues. V was clipped by 1 base and J by 2 bases, with 12 bases between them.

This CDR3 is CACLGQSNTEAFF. The CDR3 bases are TGTGCCTGCCTTGGACAGTCGAACACTGAAGCTTTCTTT. The chain employs TRBV30 and TRBJ1-1; possibly TRBD1 for D (6 bases). This CDR3 contains 13 residues. Trimming cost V 6 bases and J 1 base, with 12 bases left between them. Germline CDR1 reads GTSNPN; CDR2 reads SVGIG (reference sequence). Drawing the rest from reference TRBV30 and TRBJ1-1, the complete variable domain is SQTIHQWPATLVQPVGSPLSLECTVEGTSNPNLYWYRQAAGRGLQLLFYSVGIGQISSEVPQNLSASRPQDRQFILSSKKLLLSDSGFYLCACLGQSNTEAFFGQGTRLTVV.

The genes are TRBV7-6 and TRBJ2-7; unclear D gene. CDR1 is SGHVS and CDR2 is FNYEAQ in the germline V gene. The length of the CDR3 is 11 residues. V lost 5 bases to trimming and J lost 4 bases, with 6 bases between them. CDR3 residues: CASSREYEQYF. The CDR3 region has the DNA TGTGCCAGCAGCCGCGAATACGAGCAGTACTTC.

The J gene is TRBJ2-1, the V gene TRBV5-1; D may be TRBD2 (6 bases). Germline CDR1 is SGHRS and CDR2 is YFSETQ. Trimming took off 4 bases at V and 0 bases at J, with 11 bases between the two ends. The CDR3 has 15 amino acids. The CDR3 DNA sequence: TGCGCCAGCAGCAACGGGGGAAGCTCCTACAATGAGCAGTTCTTC. It yields the protein CASSNGGSSYNEQFF.

V and J are TRBV10-3 and TRBJ1-1, with D perhaps matching TRBD1 (6 bases). V was cut by 7 bases and J by 3 bases, with 15 bases left in between. CDR3 length: 14 residues. Per the germline V gene, CDR1 is ENHRY and CDR2 is SYGVKD. The CDR3: CAITRQVGDTEAFF. In nucleotides, the CDR3 is TGTGCCATCACCAGACAGGTCGGGGACACTGAAGCTTTCTTT.

Written as DNA, the CDR3 is TGTGCCAGCAGCCCCGTTTTGACGGGTGGCGGGGAGCTGTTTTTT. Translation gives CASSPVLTGGGELFF. J is TRBJ2-2 and V is TRBV7-3; unclear D gene. This CDR3 spans 15 amino acids. Germline lookup yields CDR1 SGHTA and CDR2 FQGTGA. V lost 5 bases to trimming and J lost 7 bases, with 17 bases between them. Filled out from reference TRBV7-3 and TRBJ2-2, the complete variable domain reads GAGVSQTPSNKVTEKGKYVELRCDPISGHTALYWYRQSLGQGPEFLIYFQGTGAADDSGLPNDRFFAVRPEGSVSTLKIQRTERGDSAVYLCASSPVLTGGGELFFGEGSRLTVL.

This clone was seen more than once but under ten times. The chain couples TRBV10-2 to TRBJ1-2; 7 nucleotides agree with TRBD1. Germline trimming cut 6 bases from V and 0 bases from J; bases unmatched to any gene: 4. This CDR3 has 14 residues. Germline CDR1 and CDR2: WSHSY and SAAADI. CDR3 sequence: CASRGQGANYGYTF. DNA for the CDR3: TGCGCCAGCAGGGGGCAGGGGGCTAACTATGGCTACACCTTC.

The chain couples TRBV6-2 or TRBV6-3 to TRBJ1-6; D gene uncertain. The CDR3 runs to 17 residues. Trimming took off 2 bases at V and 2 bases at J, with 13 bases between the two ends. CDR1 and CDR2 (germline): MNHEY, SVGEGT. The CDR3 sequence: CASSYSKWAPYNSPLHF. DNA of the CDR3: TGTGCCAGCAGTTACAGTAAATGGGCCCCCTATAATTCACCCCTCCACTTT.

This chain joins TRBV2 and TRBJ1-6; D is perhaps TRBD1 (5 bases). V was pared by 6 bases and J by 8 bases, with 11 bases between. The CDR3 contains 13 residues. The germline V gene encodes CDR1 SNHLY and CDR2 FYNNEI. CDR3 nucleotide sequence: TGTGCCAGCAGGACAATAGGGGATTCACCCCTCCACTTT. It encodes CASRTIGDSPLHF.

The V call is TRBV12-3 or TRBV12-4, the J call TRBJ2-7; tentatively, D is TRBD2 (5 bases). The CDR3 sequence is 13 residues long. The V and J ends lost 5 bases and 6 bases respectively, with 14 bases between them. The CDR3 DNA reads as TGTGCCAGCAGTCCCGAGGTTGGGAGCGAGCAGTACTTC. It encodes CASSPEVGSEQYF.

This chain uses TRBV7-2 with TRBJ1-2; TRBD1 matches 10 bases. Germline V gene sequence: CDR1 SGHTA, CDR2 FQGNSA. This CDR3 region has 16 residues. V lost 1 base and J lost 3; bases outside the gene matches: 5. CDR3 sequence (DNA): TGTGCCAGCAGCTTAGGGGGACAGGGGTTAGACTATGGCTACACCTTC. The encoded protein is CASSLGGQGLDYGYTF. The whole variable domain, filled in from reference TRBV7-2 and TRBJ1-2, reads GAGVSQSPSNKVTEKGKDVELRCDPISGHTALYWYRQSLGQGLEFLIYFQGNSAPDKSGLPSDRFSAERTGGSVSTLTIQRTQQEDSAVYLCASSLGGQGLDYGYTFGSGTRLTVV.

The rearrangement links TRBV25-1 to TRBJ2-7, with 7 bases aligning to TRBD2. J was trimmed by 3 bases and V by 4 bases; bases with no gene match: 9. From germline, CDR1 is MGHDK and CDR2 SYGVNS. The CDR3 totals 15 residues. The CDR3 sequence: CASSALAGVGYEQYF. The CDR3 nucleotides are TGTGCCAGCAGTGCGCTGGCGGGAGTCGGCTACGAGCAGTACTTC.

Only one count was recorded for this clone. The gene calls are TRBV6-1 and TRBJ2-2; maybe TRBD2 (7 bases). The CDR3 is made up of 18 amino acids. Per germline, CDR1 MNHNS and CDR2 SASEGT. V was clipped by 3 bases and J by 6 bases, with 23 bases between them. CDR3 sequence reads: CASSDTRFGGARAGELFF. The CDR3 coding sequence is TGTGCCAGCAGTGATACGCGGTTTGGGGGGGCGCGAGCCGGGGAGCTGTTTTTT.

The rearrangement uses TRBV2 and TRBJ2-3; D is perhaps TRBD1 (6 bases). This CDR3 is built from 17 residues. Germline assignment: CDR1 SNHLY and CDR2 FYNNEI. Deletions cut 6 bases from V and 2 bases from J, with 21 bases between. The CDR3 is CASRRESRGTHTDTQYF. CDR3 DNA sequence: TGTGCCAGCAGAAGGGAGAGTAGGGGGACACACACAGATACGCAGTATTTT.

This chain uses TRBV5-1 with TRBJ2-2; a weak D match, TRBD2 (6 bases). The CDR3 spans 15 residues. The germline gives CDR1 SGHRS, CDR2 YFSETQ. Trimming left V 4 bases short and J 4 bases short, with 14 bases between. The CDR3 sequence is CASSTGGRGTGELFF. CDR3 DNA sequence: TGCGCCAGCAGCACAGGAGGGCGGGGCACCGGGGAGCTGTTTTTT.

The CDR3 here is CASSQGGVSEQYF. CDR3 in DNA: TGTGCCAGCAGCCAAGGGGGGGTCTCGGAGCAGTACTTC. J is TRBJ2-7 and V is TRBV3-1 (or the pseudogene TRBV3-2); TRBD2 might be the D (6 bases). Looked up from germline, CDR1 is LGHDT and CDR2 is YNNKEL (reference sequence). Trimming took off 1 base at V and 7 bases at J, with 11 bases between the two ends. This CDR3 has 13 amino acids.

The chain uses TRBV9 and TRBJ2-7, with 8 bases aligning to TRBD1. The CDR3 extends over 14 amino acids. Trimming removed 4 bases from V and 3 bases from J; junction bases left unmatched: 6. Germline CDR1 SGDLS, CDR2 YYNGEE. The CDR3 sequence: CASSRGQAIYEQYF. CDR3 DNA sequence: TGTGCCAGCAGCAGGGGACAGGCGATCTACGAGCAGTACTTC.

The rearrangement joins TRBV2 to TRBJ2-7; TRBD2 aligns across 11 bases. The CDR3 consists of 15 residues. Germline trimming cut 2 bases from V and 3 bases from J; bases unmatched to any gene: 3. The germline CDR1 and CDR2 sequences are SNHLY and FYNNEI. The CDR3 loop is CASSETGLAGYEQYF. CDR3 bases: TGTGCCAGCAGTGAAACCGGACTAGCGGGCTACGAGCAGTACTTC.

J is TRBJ2-5 and V is TRBV7-7; 9 nucleotides agree with TRBD1. Germline values: CDR1 SSHAT, CDR2 FNYEAQ (reference sequence). The CDR3 sequence is 13 residues long. J lost 4 bases, V lost 8 bases, and 5 bases had no gene match. The CDR3 DNA sequence: TGTGCCAGCTCGGACAGGGGAGGAGAGACCCAGTACTTC. Protein product: CASSDRGGETQYF. Supplemented by reference TRBV7-7 and TRBJ2-5, the full variable domain reads GAGVSQSPRYKVTKRGQDVTLRCDPISSHATLYWYQQALGQGPEFLTYFNYEAQPDKSGLPSDRFSAERPEGSISTLTIQRTEQRDSAMYRCASSDRGGETQYFGPGTRLLVL.

The gene calls are TRBV10-3 and TRBJ2-7; maybe TRBD2 (6 bases). The CDR3 spans 14 residues. V lost 0 bases, J lost 5 bases, and 11 bases lay in between. The V gene's germline CDR1 is ENHRY and CDR2 SYGVKD. In nucleotides, the CDR3 is TGTGCCATCAGTGAGTCAACGGGAGAAGACGAGCAGTACTTC. This encodes CAISESTGEDEQYF.

The DNA for the CDR3 is TGTGCCACCAGCAGTATTGATCAGCCCCAGCATTTT. It codes for CATSSIDQPQHF. V and J are TRBV15 and TRBJ1-5, with D uncertain. V was clipped by 3 bases and J by 5 bases, with 5 bases between them. The CDR3 has 12 residues. CDR1 is LNHNV and CDR2 is YYDKDF in the germline V gene (reference sequence).

The rearrangement links TRBV14 to TRBJ1-2, with no clear D. The V end lost 1 base, the J end lost 13 bases, and 13 bases lay between the germline ends. This CDR3 is built from 12 residues. Germline V gene data show CDR1 as SGHDN and CDR2 as FVKESK. CDR3 nucleotides: TGTGCCAGCAGCCAAGGGGCCGATCCCCGCACCTTC. Its translation: CASSQGADPRTF.

This chain uses TRBV15 with TRBJ2-5; D perhaps matches TRBD1 (6 bases). This CDR3 has 14 amino acids. Germline values: CDR1 LNHNV, CDR2 YYDKDF (reference sequence). Trimming removed 8 bases at V and 2 bases at J, with 15 bases between. This chain's CDR3 is CATRDDRSQETQYF. In DNA form, the CDR3 reads TGTGCCACCCGCGATGACAGGAGTCAAGAGACCCAGTACTTC. Full variable domain (remainder filled in from reference TRBV15 and TRBJ2-5): DAMVIQNPRYQVTQFGKPVTLSCSQTLNHNVMYWYQQKSSQAPKLLFHYYDKDFNNEADTPDNFQSRRPNTSFCFLDIRSPGLGDTAMYLCATRDDRSQETQYFGPGTRLLVL.

The rearrangement uses TRBV7-9 and TRBJ2-7, with D uncertain. V was pared by 3 bases and J by 5 bases, with 8 bases between. CDR3 length: 12 amino acids. The germline V gene encodes CDR1 SEHNR and CDR2 FQNEAQ (reference sequence). Written as DNA, the CDR3 is TGTGCCAGCAGCTTTTTTCTCGACGAGCAGTACTTC. This gives the protein CASSFFLDEQYF.